The 9 T cell receptor beta chains below were found in one sample sequenced in a study of T cell responses to AZD1222 COVID-19 vaccine. Profiled with immunoSEQ multiplex PCR; TCRdb holds only in-frame clones, not every one. The sample yields some 170,000 clones, 85% to 90% seen once. The sample consisted of peripheral blood, taken on day 0 of AZD1222 vaccination. These receptors all come from an adult in good health.

The J gene is TRBJ2-3, the V gene TRBV7-9, with TRBD1 as a possible D gene (5 bases). This CDR3 region has 14 residues. The germline CDR1 and CDR2 sequences are SEHNR and FQNEAQ (reference sequence). The V and J ends lost 2 bases and 4 bases respectively, with 10 bases between them. CDR3 DNA: TGTGCCAGCAGCTTAAGCAGGGTTGCAGATACGCAGTATTTT. Its protein product is CASSLSRVADTQYF.

The gene calls are TRBV4-2 and TRBJ2-6; TRBD1 is a possible D gene (6 bases). The germline V gene encodes CDR1 LGHNA and CDR2 YNFKEQ. Deletions cut 0 bases from V and 0 bases from J, with 6 bases between. The CDR3 is 16 amino acids. The CDR3 nucleotides read TGTGCCAGCAGCCAAGAGGACAGCTCTGGGGCCAACGTCCTGACTTTC. Translating it yields CASSQEDSSGANVLTF.

The rearrangement joins TRBV30 to TRBJ1-5; 9 bases align to TRBD1. This CDR3 is built from 17 residues. CDR1 is GTSNPN and CDR2 is SVGIG in the germline V gene (reference sequence). Trimming cost V 5 bases and J 3 bases; bases outside gene matches: 14. The CDR3 region is CAWGPGQGGVSNQPQHF. CDR3 nucleotide sequence: TGTGCCTGGGGGCCGGGACAGGGAGGGGTTTCCAATCAGCCCCAGCATTTT.

The rearrangement joins TRBV5-1 to TRBJ2-1; TRBD1 matches 12 bases. V lost 7 bases and J lost 8; bases outside the gene matches: 7. The CDR3 totals 14 residues. CDR1 and CDR2 (germline): SGHRS, YFSETQ. The CDR3: CASHSGTGGDEQFF. The CDR3 bases are TGCGCCAGCCATAGCGGGACAGGGGGCGATGAGCAGTTCTTC.

The rearrangement links TRBV29-1 to TRBJ2-1, with D perhaps matching TRBD2 (5 bases). Germline values: CDR1 SQVTM, CDR2 ANQGSEA. V was cut by 6 bases and J by 0 bases, with 15 bases left in between. The CDR3 loop spans 15 amino acids. CDR3 residues: CSVTSQRSSYNEQFF. The CDR3 DNA reads as TGCAGCGTGACGTCACAGCGGAGCTCCTACAATGAGCAGTTCTTC.

The V and J genes are TRBV18 and TRBJ1-2, with 8 positions matching TRBD1. The CDR3 is made up of 13 amino acids. Germline V gives CDR1 KGHSH, CDR2 LQKENI. V lost 6 bases, J lost 6 bases, and 6 bases stayed unmatched. This chain's CDR3 is CASSQGALDGYTF. The CDR3 nucleotides are TGTGCCAGCTCCCAGGGGGCATTGGATGGCTACACCTTC.

This chain links TRBV28 with TRBJ2-3; 14 bases match TRBD2. CDR1 MDHEN and CDR2 SYDVKM come from the germline V gene. CDR3 size: 19 residues. J gave up 1 base and V 2 bases, and 8 bases lay outside the gene matches. The CDR3 coding sequence is TGTGCCAGCAGTTTACCTAACCTGGGACTAGCGGGGGGCACAGATACGCAGTATTTT. This translates into CASSLPNLGLAGGTDTQYF.

The gene calls are TRBV9 and TRBJ1-1, with 8 bases lining up with TRBD1. From germline, CDR1 is SGDLS and CDR2 YYNGEE. V was pared by 3 bases and J by 2 bases, with 12 bases of the junction left unmatched. The CDR3 extends over 17 amino acids. The CDR3 DNA reads as TGTGCCAGCAGCGCGTCCAGGGGGCGCGTGGAAAACACTGAAGCTTTCTTT. Translated, it gives CASSASRGRVENTEAFF.

V is TRBV6-5 and J is TRBJ1-1; unclear D gene. The CDR3 loop spans 14 amino acids. V lost 2 bases and J 1 base, leaving 8 bases between the germline ends. Germline lookup yields CDR1 MNHEY and CDR2 SVGAGI. Here the CDR3 DNA reads TGTGCCAGCAGTTACGGTCGGGGGAACACTGAAGCTTTCTTT. It codes for CASSYGRGNTEAFF.